The rows below give T cell receptor beta chains drawn from one sample of a study of glioma-infiltrating T cells after dendritic cell vaccination. Clones were read by immunoSEQ multiplex PCR, and TCRdb kept only the in-frame ones, dropping some. The sample comprises approximately 85,000 clones, approximately 81% of which are singletons, and roughly 8.4% rests with the top ten. The sequences come from blood, collected after dendritic cell vaccination. The receptors were gathered from a human donor with glioblastoma. Each CDR3 is given with its conserved first and last residue. The D gene is left open where the match is weak. Size is omitted from some rows. Given values are once, few, many or a class for expanded clones.

clone_size	v_call	j_call	d_call	cdr3_nt	cdr3_aa
.	TRBV5-8	TRBJ2-5	.	TGTGCCAGCAGCTTGGTCACGTCGCAGGCCCAGTACTTC	CASSLVTSQAQYF
.	TRBV28	TRBJ2-6	.	TGTGCCAGCAGCCAGGACAAATGGCTCTCTGGGGCCAACGTCCTGACTTTC	CASSQDKWLSGANVLTF
once	TRBV20-1	TRBJ2-7	.	TGCAGTGCTGGCATCAGCGCGGAGTACTTC	CSAGISAEYF
.	TRBV9	TRBJ2-3	.	TGTGCCAGCAGCGTAGGTGGCAGGGGCACAGATACGCAGTATTTT	CASSVGGRGTDTQYF
.	TRBV7-3	TRBJ2-6	.	TGTGCCAGCAGCTTCAACCGGGACACCCTTCGGTCCCCTGGGGCCAACGTCCTGACTTTC	CASSFNRDTLRSPGANVLTF
once	TRBV7-8	TRBJ1-1	.	TGTGCCAGCAGCTTAGTCAGGCCGAACACTGAAGCTTTCTTT	CASSLVRPNTEAFF
.	TRBV2	TRBJ1-2	TRBD1	TGTGCCAGCAGTGAGGAGCCAGGGGGTGGCTATGGCTACACCTTC	CASSEEPGGGYGYTF
.	TRBV7-9	TRBJ2-1	.	TGTGCCAGCAGACGGATGATAGGGCGAGGGGGGCAGTTCTTC	CASRRMIGRGGQFF
.	TRBV28	TRBJ2-6	.	TGTGCCAGCAGTCGACAGCCCTCTGGGGCCAACGTCCTGACTTTC	CASSRQPSGANVLTF
.	TRBV29-1	TRBJ2-7	TRBD2	TGCAGCGTTGTCTTCTGGGGGGGGGAAAGGACCACTTCAAGGCGGCCCGTGAACGAGCAGTACTTC	CSVVFWGGERTTSRRPVNEQYF
once	TRBV2	TRBJ2-3	TRBD2	TGTGCCAGCAGTCCGACTAGCGGAAACACAGATACGCAGTATTTT	CASSPTSGNTDTQYF
.	TRBV19	TRBJ1-5	TRBD1	TGTGCCAGTAGTATGGGCCTGGGACAGGGGGCCCACAATCAGCCCCAGCATTTT	CASSMGLGQGAHNQPQHF
few	TRBV29-1	TRBJ2-3	.	TGCAGCGCTGCACAGGGCCCGACAGATACGCAGTATTTT	CSAAQGPTDTQYF
.	TRBV7-3	TRBJ2-5	.	TGTGCCAGCAGCCTCTCCCCTGCTCAGGGGGGAGTGGGCCAGTACTTC	CASSLSPAQGGVGQYF
.	TRBV27	TRBJ2-3	TRBD2	TGTGCCAGCAGTTTATCGATAGGGACTAGCGGGGGGGCTGTCACAGATACGCAGTATTTT	CASSLSIGTSGGAVTDTQYF
.	TRBV5-4	TRBJ2-7	TRBD1	TGTGCCAGCAGCCGCAACAGGGGCGAGCAGTACTTC	CASSRNRGEQYF
few	TRBV28	TRBJ1-5	.	TGTGCCAGCAGTTTATCAGGGTATAGCAATCAGCCCCAGCATTTT	CASSLSGYSNQPQHF
.	TRBV5-4	TRBJ2-3	TRBD2	TGTGCCAGCAGCTTAACTAGCGGTGAAGATACGCAGTATTTT	CASSLTSGEDTQYF
.	TRBV28	TRBJ2-1	.	TGTGCCAGCAGTTTGATGGGTGTAGCGGAGAACAATGAGCAGTTCTTC	CASSLMGVAENNEQFF
.	TRBV9	TRBJ1-1	TRBD1	TGTGCCAGCAGCGTAGGGGGCAGGGGGACTGAAGCTTTCTTT	CASSVGGRGTEAFF
once	TRBV30	TRBJ2-2	TRBD2	TGTGCCTGGAGTGTAGGTGTACTAGCGGGAGTCACCGGGGAGCTGTTTTTT	CAWSVGVLAGVTGELFF
.	TRBV6-5	TRBJ2-7	TRBD1	TGTGCCAGCACCCAGAGACAGGGTCCCTACGAGCAGTACTTC	CASTQRQGPYEQYF
few	TRBV6-4	TRBJ1-1	TRBD1	TGTGCCAGCAGCCGGACAGGGAACACTGAAGCTTTCTTT	CASSRTGNTEAFF
.	TRBV2	TRBJ2-7	.	TGTGCCAGCAGCTATCAACAGGGTATCAACGAGCAGTACTTC	CASSYQQGINEQYF
.	TRBV21-1	TRBJ1-1	.	TGTGCCAGCAGCAAAGAGGGGGACACCCGGCGGGGGACTGAAGCTTTCTTT	CASSKEGDTRRGTEAFF
once	TRBV7-6	TRBJ2-1	TRBD1	TGTGCCAGCAGCCGAAGGGGATCAGGGGGCGCGTACAATGAGCAGTTCTTC	CASSRRGSGGAYNEQFF
.	TRBV5-8	TRBJ1-2	.	TGTGCCAGCAGCTTGGTACTGCAGGGTTGGGGTTATGGCTACACCTTC	CASSLVLQGWGYGYTF
.	TRBV7-6	TRBJ2-2	.	TGTGCCAGCAGCTCGGAGGGGACCGGGGAGCTGTTTTTT	CASSSEGTGELFF
.	TRBV7-6	TRBJ2-3	TRBD2	TGTGCCAGCAGCTTGAGGAACTCGGGACTAGCGGGCGATGGAACGCAGTATTTT	CASSLRNSGLAGDGTQYF
.	TRBV27	TRBJ2-3	TRBD2	TGTGCCAGCACCAGACTAGCTACATTGTATTCGGATACGCAGTATTTT	CASTRLATLYSDTQYF
once	TRBV7-3	TRBJ1-1	.	TGTGCCAGCAGCTCCCAACAAGGACAGTTGAACACTGAAGCTTTCTTT	CASSSQQGQLNTEAFF